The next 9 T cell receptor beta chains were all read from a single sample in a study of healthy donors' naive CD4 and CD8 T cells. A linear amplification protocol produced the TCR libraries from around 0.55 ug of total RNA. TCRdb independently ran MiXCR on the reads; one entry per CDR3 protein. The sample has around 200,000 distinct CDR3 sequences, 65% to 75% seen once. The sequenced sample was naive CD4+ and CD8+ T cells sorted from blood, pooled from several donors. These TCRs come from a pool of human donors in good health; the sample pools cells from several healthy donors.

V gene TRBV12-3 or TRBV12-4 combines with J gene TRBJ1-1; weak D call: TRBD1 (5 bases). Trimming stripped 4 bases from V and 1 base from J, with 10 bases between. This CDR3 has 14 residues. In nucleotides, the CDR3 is TGTGCCAGCAGTTCGGGACTGGCGAACACTGAAGCTTTCTTT. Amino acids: CASSSGLANTEAFF.

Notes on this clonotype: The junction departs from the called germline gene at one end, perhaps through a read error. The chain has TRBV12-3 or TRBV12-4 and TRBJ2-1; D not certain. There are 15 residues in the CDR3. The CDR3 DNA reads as TGTGCCAGCAGCTTAGTGGCGGAAAGCTACAATGAGCAGTTCTTC. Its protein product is CASSLVAESYNEQFF.

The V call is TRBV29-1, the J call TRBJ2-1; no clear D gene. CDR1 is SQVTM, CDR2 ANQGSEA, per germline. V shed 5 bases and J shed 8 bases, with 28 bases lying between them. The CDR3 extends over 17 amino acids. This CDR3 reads CSVLVSGVSKVRDEQFF. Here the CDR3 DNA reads TGCAGCGTTTTAGTGAGTGGGGTATCGAAGGTTCGGGATGAGCAGTTCTTC.

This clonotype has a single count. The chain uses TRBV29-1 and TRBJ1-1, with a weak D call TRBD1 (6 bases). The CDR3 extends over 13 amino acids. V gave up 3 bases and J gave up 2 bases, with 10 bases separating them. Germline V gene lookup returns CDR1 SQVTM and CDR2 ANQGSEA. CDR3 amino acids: CSVDGQSNTEAFF. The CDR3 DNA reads TGCAGCGTTGACGGACAGAGTAACACTGAAGCTTTCTTT. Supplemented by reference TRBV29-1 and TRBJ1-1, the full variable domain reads SAVISQKPSRDICQRGTSLTIQCQVDSQVTMMFWYRQQPGQSLTLIATANQGSEATYESGFVIDKFPISRPNLTFSTLTVSNMSPEDSSIYLCSVDGQSNTEAFFGQGTRLTVV.

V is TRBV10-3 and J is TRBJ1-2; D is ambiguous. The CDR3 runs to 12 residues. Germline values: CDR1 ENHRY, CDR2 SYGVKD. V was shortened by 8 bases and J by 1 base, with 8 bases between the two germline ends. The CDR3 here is CAIGEINYGYTF. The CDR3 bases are TGTGCCATCGGCGAGATTAACTATGGCTACACCTTC.

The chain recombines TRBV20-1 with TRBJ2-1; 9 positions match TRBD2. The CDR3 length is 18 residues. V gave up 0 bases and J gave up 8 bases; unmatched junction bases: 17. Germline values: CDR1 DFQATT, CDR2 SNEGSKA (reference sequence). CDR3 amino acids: CSARDTAGGNFFRYEQFF. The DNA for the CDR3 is TGCAGTGCTAGAGATACGGCGGGAGGGAATTTCTTTAGGTATGAGCAGTTCTTC.

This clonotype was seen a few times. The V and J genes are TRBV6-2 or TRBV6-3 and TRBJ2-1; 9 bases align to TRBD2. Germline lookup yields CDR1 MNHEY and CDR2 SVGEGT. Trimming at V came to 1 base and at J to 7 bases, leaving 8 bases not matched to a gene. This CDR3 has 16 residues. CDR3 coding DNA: TGTGCCAGCAGTTACTTTGGGCGGGAGGGCCGGAATGAGCAGTTCTTC. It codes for CASSYFGREGRNEQFF.

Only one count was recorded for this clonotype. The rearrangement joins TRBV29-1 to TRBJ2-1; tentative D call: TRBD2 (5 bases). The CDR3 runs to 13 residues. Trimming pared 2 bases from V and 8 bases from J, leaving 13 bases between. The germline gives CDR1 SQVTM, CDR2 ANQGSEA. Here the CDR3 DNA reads TGCAGCGTTGAACATGGGGAGCTAGATGAGCAGTTCTTC. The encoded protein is CSVEHGELDEQFF.

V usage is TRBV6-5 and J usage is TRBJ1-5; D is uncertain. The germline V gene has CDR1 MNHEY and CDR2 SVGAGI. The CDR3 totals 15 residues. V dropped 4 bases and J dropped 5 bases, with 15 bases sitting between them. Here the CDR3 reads CASSWRQGWDQPQHF. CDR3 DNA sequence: TGTGCCAGCAGTTGGAGACAAGGTTGGGATCAGCCCCAGCATTTT.